Listed below are T cell receptor beta chains from one sample, sequenced in a study of CD8+CD57+ T cells in acquired aplastic anemia. A single record per CDR3 protein comes from TCRdb applying MiXCR to the reads. The repertoire includes 200,000 or so distinct CDR3 sequences, roughly 60% of them detected once, and around 60% sits in the top ten. The sample taken for sequencing was sorted CD4+, CD8+, or CD8+CD57+ T cells (not recorded which) from PBMCs. These TCRs come from a human donor with aplastic anemia. The CDR3 runs from the conserved cysteine through the conserved F or W. D genes are given only for firm matches. The size of a clone is reported for some rows only, either as once, few or many, or as a class for expanded clones.

CDR3nt	CDR3aa	abundance	v_gene	j_gene	d_gene
TGTGCCATCCATGACGCGACCGCGTTCCCGAAGGGCAATCAGCCCCAGCATTTT	CAIHDATAFPKGNQPQHF	many	TRBV24-1	TRBJ1-5	-
TGTACCAGCAGTGTACAGGGCCCCGAGTCGCACTTT	CTSSVQGPESHF	-	TRBV2	TRBJ1-6	-
TGTGCCAGCAGGGCCCCGAAGGCTAGCGGGAGTTACGAGCAGTACTTC	CASRAPKASGSYEQYF	-	TRBV2	TRBJ2-7	TRBD2
TGCGCCAGCAGCCAAGTTCCCCGGACAGGGAGGGATGAGCAGTTCTTC	CASSQVPRTGRDEQFF	-	TRBV4-1	TRBJ2-1	-
TGTGCCAGCAGCTTAAACCCTGGGGGGATAACAGATACGCAGTATTTT	CASSLNPGGITDTQYF	once	TRBV7-6	TRBJ2-3	-
TGCGCCAGCAGCTTAACAGGGGAGGCCACTGAAGCTCTCTTT	CASSLTGEATEALF	-	TRBV7-9	TRBJ1-1	TRBD1
TGTGCCAGCAGCTTGTTCCTAGCAGATACGCAGTATTTT	CASSLFLADTQYF	many	TRBV5-8	TRBJ2-3	-
TGTGCCACCAGCAGCCTGACCCCCTGGGGACAGCTAACCTACAATGAGCAGTTCTTC	CATSSLTPWGQLTYNEQFF	-	TRBV15	TRBJ2-1	TRBD1
TGCGCCAGCAGCCAAGACGACAGAAGCTACGAGCAGTACTTC	CASSQDDRSYEQYF	-	TRBV7-9	TRBJ2-7	-
TGCAGTGCTACAAGACAGGGGTACGAGCAGTACTTC	CSATRQGYEQYF	-	TRBV20-1	TRBJ2-7	TRBD1
TGCGCCAGCAGCGCAGGGATGTACGAGCAGTACTTC	CASSAGMYEQYF	-	TRBV10-1	TRBJ2-7	-
TGTGCCAGCCAGGAGGCCCGTACAAACACTGAAGCTTTCTTT	CASQEARTNTEAFF	-	TRBV7-9	TRBJ1-1	-
TGTGCCAGCAGCCGACTGGGGACTAGGGGCAATGAGCAGTTCTTC	CASSRLGTRGNEQFF	-	TRBV7-9	TRBJ2-1	TRBD2
TGTGCCAGCAGCTTAACGACAGGGTCCTACGAGCAGTACTTC	CASSLTTGSYEQYF	-	TRBV7-8	TRBJ2-7	TRBD1
TGTGCCAGCAGCTTAGGGGAGGGGACAGCCTACAATGAGCAGTTCTTC	CASSLGEGTAYNEQFF	-	TRBV7-2	TRBJ2-1	-
TGTGCCAGCAGCTTCGACTGGAACACTGAAGCTTTCTTT	CASSFDWNTEAFF	-	TRBV5-5	TRBJ1-1	-
TGTGCCAGCAGCTTAGCGCTATACGAGCAGTACTTC	CASSLALYEQYF	few	TRBV7-9	TRBJ2-7	-
TGTGCCAGCAGCCAAAATTGGGGGGGAGAGCAGTACTTC	CASSQNWGGEQYF	-	TRBV11-3	TRBJ2-7	TRBD2
TGTGCCAGTAGTATGTCAGGGGCCTACGAGCAGTACTTC	CASSMSGAYEQYF	-	TRBV19	TRBJ2-7	-
TGTGCCAGCAGCTTTGGGACAGGGGGCTCCTACGAGCAGTACTTC	CASSFGTGGSYEQYF	-	TRBV7-9	TRBJ2-7	TRBD1
TGTGCCAGCAGCTTGGTTGGGACAGGAAATTCACCCCTCCACTTT	CASSLVGTGNSPLHF	once	TRBV5-6	TRBJ1-6	TRBD1
TGTGCCAGCAGCGTGACTAGCGGGGGACCGGGCGGGGAGCTGTTTTTT	CASSVTSGGPGGELFF	-	TRBV7-7	TRBJ2-2	TRBD2
TGTGCCACTCATGGGACTAGCGGGGATAAAACCTACGAGCAGTACTTC	CATHGTSGDKTYEQYF	-	TRBV10-3	TRBJ2-7	TRBD2
TGCAGTGCTGGAAAATCCGGGACGAGTGGGAACAATGAGCAGTTCTTC	CSAGKSGTSGNNEQFF	many	TRBV20-1	TRBJ2-1	-
TGCGGTGCTAGGCCGGGACCCCGAGGGACCCAGTACTTC	CGARPGPRGTQYF	-	TRBV20-1	TRBJ2-5	-
TGCAGCGTTGGGGGCGGTGGGATGAATTACGAGCAGTACTTC	CSVGGGGMNYEQYF	-	TRBV29-1	TRBJ2-7	-
TGTGCCAGCAGGGCGGGGACAGGGGTGAGAGAGACCCAGTACTTC	CASRAGTGVRETQYF	few	TRBV6-5	TRBJ2-5	TRBD1
TGCAGTGCCAGGGGGGACAGGGTCACTGAAGCTTTCTTT	CSARGDRVTEAFF	-	TRBV20-1	TRBJ1-1	TRBD1
TGTGCCAGCAGGGACGGAGGGACGCCCCTCCACTTT	CASRDGGTPLHF	-	TRBV25-1	TRBJ1-6	-
TGCGCCAGCAGCGCAGAGACAGGGGTCCTAGGCAATCAGCCCCAGCATTTT	CASSAETGVLGNQPQHF	-	TRBV10-1	TRBJ1-5	TRBD1
TGCGCCAGCAGTGGTGGGAGGGACACCGGGGAGCTGTTTTTT	CASSGGRDTGELFF	-	TRBV10-2	TRBJ2-2	TRBD2
TGTGCCAGCAGCTTAGGGGACAGGGGGCAGGCATCAGAGACCCAGTACTTC	CASSLGDRGQASETQYF	-	TRBV13	TRBJ2-5	TRBD1
TGTGCCAGCAGCTTGAACAGGGACACTGAAGCTTTCTTT	CASSLNRDTEAFF	few	TRBV5-6	TRBJ1-1	-
TGCAGCGCTCGGGACAGGGTATCCGAGCAGTACTTC	CSARDRVSEQYF	-	TRBV29-1	TRBJ2-7	TRBD1
TGTGCCAGCAGCTTTGCCGGCGGGGGAGATACGCAGTATTTT	CASSFAGGGDTQYF	-	TRBV12-3/TRBV12-4	TRBJ2-3	TRBD2
TGCAGCGGCAGCCACGGCAGTGAGGGCAGTGGAACTGAAGCTTTCTTT	CSGSHGSEGSGTEAFF	-	TRBV29-1	TRBJ1-1	-
TGTGCCAGCAGCTTAAGGGGCGCAGGGGATAATTCACCCCTCCACTTT	CASSLRGAGDNSPLHF	-	TRBV7-3	TRBJ1-6	-
TGCAGTGCGCGAGGGGGGGGGAACACTGAAGCTTTCTTT	CSARGGGNTEAFF	-	TRBV20-1	TRBJ1-1	-
TGTGCCAGCAGGGAGGGGGTAAGCTATGAGCAGTTCTTC	CASREGVSYEQFF	once	TRBV7-4	TRBJ2-1	-
TGTGCCAGCAGCTTACAGGGAACAGATACGCAGTATTTT	CASSLQGTDTQYF	many	TRBV5-5	TRBJ2-3	-
TGTGCCAGCAGCTTAGATTCGGAGACCCAGTACTTC	CASSLDSETQYF	-	TRBV11-2	TRBJ2-5	-
TGCAGTGCTAGAGATCCCGGACTAGCGGGAGCCGACAATGAGCAGTTCTTC	CSARDPGLAGADNEQFF	-	TRBV20-1	TRBJ2-1	TRBD2
TGTGCCATCAGTCCTGGGCAGGCGCTGAACACTGAAGCTTTCTTT	CAISPGQALNTEAFF	-	TRBV10-3	TRBJ1-1	-
TGTGCCAGTAGTATGCCCAGACTCTATGGCTACACCTTC	CASSMPRLYGYTF	many	TRBV19	TRBJ1-2	-
TGCAGCGTTGAAGATCTTACGCGAGCGTCCTCCGGGCAGTACTTC	CSVEDLTRASSGQYF	few	TRBV29-1	TRBJ2-7	-
TGTGCCAGCAGTGACCAAACAGGGGGCACAGATACGCAGTATTTT	CASSDQTGGTDTQYF	few	TRBV6-4	TRBJ2-3	TRBD1